This T cell receptor beta chain was captured by sequencing in a study of CD8+ T cells in alopecia areata. On the study more broadly: Treated patients' severity was scored by percentage of affected scalp area.

RNA, once extracted, was reverse transcribed into cDNA for use as the sequencing template. Assay used: immunoSEQ multiplex PCR; TCRdb lists only in-frame clones, some missing. Of roughly 200,000 clones listed, approximately 53% were seen once; the top ten hold approximately 10%. This clone was found a few times. Its target is unknown. Study-level findings and limits: Scalp specimens additionally yield sequences from normal skin's resident alphabeta T cells. Alopecia totalis/universalis scalp especially showed more expanded CD8+ clones than normal scalp.

Treatment reported: oral pan-JAK inhibitor, 5-10 mg twice daily. Germline V CDR1 and CDR2: SGDLS, YYNGEE. Trimming stripped 4 bases from V and 2 bases from J, with 5 bases between. This CDR3 comprises 12 residues. The sequencing used CD8+ T cells sorted from blood, collected at week 24, from a patient treated with tofacitinib. The J gene is TRBJ2-3, the V gene TRBV9; D call uncertain. This sequence originates from a human donor with alopecia areata. The CDR3 here is CASSTNTDTQYF. CDR3 nucleotide sequence: TGTGCCAGCAGCACCAACACAGATACGCAGTATTTT.